The text below deals with one TCR beta chain. Trimming removed 4 bases at V and 5 bases at J, with 17 bases between. Germline lookup yields CDR1 WNHNN and CDR2 SYGVQD (reference sequence). The CDR3 is 15 amino acids. The source of the sample is a study of T cells in Graves' hyperthyroidism and ophthalmopathy. Researchers took RNA transcripts and amplified the TCR beta CDR3 regions from them. First-round RT-PCR targeting the TCR CDR3 was performed with the HTBI primer set. TCRdb fed the multiplex PCR reads into MiXCR, producing one record per CDR3 protein. The repertoire holds a few hundred thousand distinct CDR3 sequences, over 35% seen once, with about 40% in the top ten.

The clonotype comes from an adult woman with Graves' disease, either hyperthyroidism or ophthalmopathy (not recorded which). Sequencing was carried out using peripheral blood or thyroid tissue (not recorded which). The rearrangement links TRBV10-1 to TRBJ2-5, with D possibly matching TRBD1 (5 bases). CDR3 region: CASSAEQVDSETQYF. CDR3 DNA: TGCGCCAGCAGTGCGGAACAGGTAGATTCGGAGACCCAGTACTTC.